One and the same sample provided the 10 T cell receptor beta chains below, sequenced in a study of shared clonotypes between healthy human individuals. Using immunoSEQ multiplex PCR, the repertoire was profiled, and TCRdb retains in-frame clones only, with some absent. This sample has approximately 1.9 million clones, with just under 95% found just once. CD8 cells regarded as naive lacked CD45RO, were positively chosen for CCR7, and omitted terminally differentiated effector memory CD45RA+ cells. The sample consisted of naive CD8+ T cells from PBMCs. These receptors were taken from a young man in good health. Some clones in this sample may be carry-over from other donors' samples.

CDR3 nucleotide sequence: TGCGCCAGCAGCGGCGAGGTCGGCCTAGCGGAAGAGCAGTTCTTC. Translated: CASSGEVGLAEEQFF. The J gene is TRBJ2-1, the V gene TRBV4-3, with 7 bases identical to TRBD2. The ends lost 5 bases at V and 10 bases at J; junction bases unmatched: 14. The CDR3 contains 15 residues. Germline V gene sequence: CDR1 LGHNA, CDR2 YSLEER.

This chain joins TRBV6-5 and TRBJ1-5; possibly TRBD1 for D (5 bases). The CDR3 has 13 amino acids. Per the germline V gene, CDR1 is MNHEY and CDR2 is SVGAGI. V shed 4 bases and J shed 7 bases, with 11 bases lying between them. CDR3 bases: TGTGCCAGCAGTTTGGGACTGAGGCAGCCCCAGCATTTT. Protein sequence: CASSLGLRQPQHF.

The CDR3 is CASSPNGPSGRKNTDTQYF. CDR3 nucleotide sequence: TGTGCCAGCAGCCCGAATGGCCCTAGCGGGAGGAAAAACACAGATACGCAGTATTTT. This chain links TRBV7-3 with TRBJ2-3, with 11 bases fitting TRBD2. Germline-derived CDR1 and CDR2 are SGHTA and FQGTGA. CDR3 length: 19 residues. V lost 5 bases, J lost 2 bases, and 15 bases stayed unmatched.

This chain joins TRBV19 and TRBJ2-7; unclear D gene. V gave up 0 bases and J gave up 1 base, with 13 bases separating them. The CDR3 is 16 residues long. Germline V lookup: CDR1 LNHDA, CDR2 SQIVND (reference sequence). The CDR3, as DNA: TGTGCCAGTAGTATAGATCATCATCTGGGGTCCTACGAGCAGTACTTC. It translates to CASSIDHHLGSYEQYF.

The V gene is TRBV7-9, the J gene TRBJ1-5; D is perhaps TRBD1 (6 bases). Deletions cut 2 bases from V and 7 bases from J, with 18 bases between. From germline, CDR1 is SEHNR and CDR2 FQNEAQ (reference sequence). The CDR3 contains 16 residues. The DNA for the CDR3 is TGTGCCAGCAGCTTACGGACGGGGGCTGAGGAACAGCCCCAGCATTTT. Residues: CASSLRTGAEEQPQHF.

This rearrangement joins TRBV19 to TRBJ1-2, with TRBD1 as a possible D gene (5 bases). Germline CDR1 and CDR2: LNHDA and SQIVND (reference sequence). The CDR3 extends over 15 amino acids. Trimming shortened V by 2 bases and J by 7 bases, and 17 bases separated the two germline ends. CDR3 sequence: CASSINARVFSGYTF. CDR3 DNA sequence: TGTGCCAGTAGTATAAATGCCAGGGTTTTTTCTGGCTACACCTTC.

J is TRBJ2-3 and V is TRBV6-1, with D possibly matching TRBD2 (6 bases). The CDR3 contains 15 residues. CDR1 is MNHNS, CDR2 SASEGT, per germline. V was shortened by 0 bases and J by 6 bases, with 13 bases between the two germline ends. In DNA, the CDR3 is TGTGCCAGCAGTGAAGCAGACGGACTATCGGATACGCAGTATTTT. Its protein product is CASSEADGLSDTQYF.

In regard to this clone: Its ends do not fully match the called genes, so a read error is possible. Other DNA sequences of this sample code for an identical CDR3. V usage is TRBV29-1 and J usage is TRBJ2-1; D might be TRBD1 or TRBD2, each matching 5 bases. The CDR3 sequence is 12 residues long. Germline V gives CDR1 SQVTM, CDR2 ANQGSEA. The CDR3 DNA follows: TGCAGCGTTGATAAAGGGGACCTAGCTCTAGTCTTC. Its protein product is CSVDKGDLALVF.

V usage is TRBV6-1 and J usage is TRBJ2-1; TRBD2 matches at 8 bases. V lost 1 base to trimming and J lost 3 bases; unmatched junction nucleotides: 17. The CDR3 loop spans 20 amino acids. Germline CDR1 reads MNHNS; CDR2 reads SASEGT. CDR3 amino acids: CASSEGWAAGASLNYNEQFF. As DNA, the CDR3 is TGTGCCAGCAGTGAAGGATGGGCAGCGGGAGCCTCGCTGAACTACAATGAGCAGTTCTTC.

This clone was counted a few times. The chain employs TRBV9 and TRBJ1-1, with TRBD1 as a possible D gene (5 bases). Germline assignment: CDR1 SGDLS and CDR2 YYNGEE. The length of the CDR3 is 13 residues. V gave up 4 bases and J gave up 6 bases, with 13 bases separating them. The CDR3 region is CASSTGPRPEAFF. The CDR3 DNA is TGTGCCAGCAGCACGGGACCCAGGCCTGAAGCTTTCTTT.